A selection of T cell receptor beta chains follows, all from one sample in a study of blood T cells in healthy people across ages. One entry per CDR3 protein, called by TCRdb with MiXCR from the 5' RACE reads. The repertoire holds 1.6 million or so distinct CDR3 sequences, with about 31% as singletons. The sample taken for sequencing was blood. The receptors were sampled from a woman aged 30 to 39 in good health. The CDR3 runs from the conserved cysteine through the conserved F or W. A D gene is named only where the DNA matches it firmly. The size of a clone is reported for some rows only, either as once, few or many, or as a class for expanded clones.

TRBV10-3	NA	TRBJ2-7	many	CAISTPGTDAQYF	TGTGCCATCAGTACCCCAGGCACAGACGCGCAGTACTTC
TRBV20-1	NA	TRBJ2-2	NA	CSARDGGLYTGELFF	TGCAGTGCTAGAGATGGAGGTTTATACACCGGGGAGCTGTTTTTT
TRBV20-1	TRBD2	TRBJ2-1	NA	CSARDKSVGLVSINEQFF	TGCAGTGCTAGAGACAAATCGGTGGGACTAGTTTCTATCAATGAGCAGTTCTTC
TRBV7-6	NA	TRBJ1-1	few	CASSLAVGVNTEAFF	TGTGCCAGCAGCTTAGCGGTAGGGGTGAACACTGAAGCTTTCTTT
TRBV11-2	TRBD1	TRBJ2-7	once	CASSLEGGDLEQYF	TGTGCCAGCAGCTTAGAAGGGGGCGACCTCGAGCAGTACTTC
TRBV5-1	NA	TRBJ2-7	NA	CASSITVSYEQYF	TGCGCCAGCAGCATAACAGTGAGCTACGAGCAGTACTTC
TRBV7-6	NA	TRBJ2-3	NA	CASSFRDSGADTQYF	TGTGCCAGCAGCTTCCGGGACTCCGGCGCAGATACGCAGTATTTT
TRBV7-9	NA	TRBJ2-6	NA	CASSLTGYGANVRTF	TGTGCTAGCAGCTTAACAGGGTACGGGGCCAACGTCCGGACTTTC
TRBV20-1	NA	TRBJ2-5	few	CSARPTGRETQYF	TGCAGTGCTAGACCCACAGGGAGGGAGACCCAGTACTTC
TRBV9	NA	TRBJ1-1	few	CASSSSPGPLSTEAFF	TGTGCCAGCAGCTCCAGCCCAGGACCCTTGAGCACTGAAGCTTTCTTT
TRBV7-6	NA	TRBJ1-1	once	CASSLTEGTEAFF	TGTGCCAGCAGCTTAACTGAGGGCACTGAAGCTTTCTTT
TRBV10-3	NA	TRBJ2-3	few	CAISGGSRLDTQYF	TGTGCCATCAGTGGGGGGAGTCGGCTGGATACGCAGTATTTT
TRBV20-1	TRBD1	TRBJ1-5	NA	CSALPPGQGTFQPQHF	TGCAGTGCTTTACCACCTGGACAGGGAACGTTTCAGCCCCAGCATTTT
TRBV10-3	TRBD2	TRBJ2-7	NA	CAMGTSLYYEQYF	TGTGCCATGGGGACTAGCCTTTACTACGAGCAGTACTTC
TRBV20-1	NA	TRBJ2-5	few	CSASPYTGTGWTQYF	TGCAGTGCTAGTCCCTATACCGGGACTGGCTGGACCCAGTACTTC
TRBV6-5	TRBD1	TRBJ1-5	NA	CASSRGDRGNQPQHF	TGTGCCAGCAGCCGCGGGGACAGGGGGAATCAGCCCCAGCATTTT
TRBV4-2	NA	TRBJ1-2	NA	CASSPNPRVGLDGYTF	TGTGCCAGCAGCCCAAACCCCCGTGTGGGGCTAGACGGCTACACCTTC
TRBV25-1	NA	TRBJ1-1	few	CASSEFGSYTEAFF	TGTGCCAGCAGTGAATTCGGTTCATACACTGAAGCTTTCTTT
TRBV20-1	TRBD2	TRBJ2-1	NA	CSASPSSGAYNEQFF	TGCAGTGCTAGCCCGTCTAGCGGGGCCTACAATGAGCAGTTCTTC
TRBV13	TRBD1	TRBJ2-7	many	CASSSGTGSEQYF	TGTGCCAGCAGCTCTGGGACAGGGAGCGAGCAGTACTTC
TRBV20-1	NA	TRBJ1-1	once	CTSGGGWNTEAFF	TGCACCTCGGGGGGGGGTTGGAACACCGAAGCTTTCTTT
TRBV29-1	TRBD1	TRBJ2-1	NA	CSGDSDRGSEQFF	TGCAGCGGGGACTCCGACAGGGGCAGTGAGCAGTTCTTC
TRBV7-2	NA	TRBJ2-5	NA	CASSLRTGLQETQYF	TGTGCCAGCAGCTTAAGGACGGGGCTCCAAGAGACCCAGTACTTC
TRBV12-3/TRBV12-4	NA	TRBJ1-1	NA	CASSFLQSGEAFF	TGTGCCAGCAGTTTTCTTCAGTCAGGGGAAGCTTTCTTT
TRBV6-2/TRBV6-3	NA	TRBJ2-3	few	CASSYKTGLPTDTQYF	TGTGCCAGCAGTTATAAAACTGGGCTTCCCACAGATACGCAGTATTTT
TRBV6-2/TRBV6-3	NA	TRBJ2-5	NA	CASSPRGAPGQETQDF	TGTGCCAGCAGCCCCAGGGGGGCCCCAGGCCAAGAGACCCAGGACTTC
TRBV20-1	NA	TRBJ2-3	few	CSARDHPAPLKDTQYF	TGCAGTGCTAGAGATCACCCAGCCCCGTTAAAGGATACGCAGTATTTT
TRBV12-3/TRBV12-4	NA	TRBJ2-6	few	CASSLRQGGLSGANVLTF	TGTGCCAGCAGTTTGAGGCAGGGTGGCCTCTCTGGGGCCAACGTCCTGACTTTC
TRBV7-2	TRBD2	TRBJ2-3	NA	CASAPGLGVDTQYF	TGTGCCAGCGCGCCGGGACTAGGGGTAGATACGCAGTATTTT
TRBV7-9	NA	TRBJ1-2	NA	CASSLARPGGYTF	TGTGCCAGCAGCTTAGCTCGTCCGGGTGGCTACACCTTC
TRBV28	NA	TRBJ2-1	many	CASSSTSSSYNEQFF	TGTGCCAGCAGTAGCACTAGCAGCTCCTACAATGAGCAGTTCTTC
TRBV6-5	TRBD2	TRBJ2-3	NA	CASSRGLAGDTDTQYF	TGTGCCAGCAGTCGGGGACTAGCGGGGGACACAGATACGCAGTATTTT
TRBV20-1	NA	TRBJ2-5	NA	CSARGRRSEETQYF	TGCAGTGCTAGAGGAAGGAGGTCGGAAGAGACCCAGTACTTC
TRBV7-8	TRBD2	TRBJ2-5	many	CASSLVRGLETQYF	TGTGCCAGCAGCTTAGTGCGGGGGTTGGAGACCCAGTACTTC
TRBV5-5	NA	TRBJ2-7	NA	CASSPRQVPYEQYF	TGTGCCAGCAGCCCTAGACAGGTTCCCTACGAGCAGTACTTC
TRBV21-1	NA	TRBJ1-5	NA	CASSRSSREPQHF	TGTGCCAGCAGCAGATCCTCCAGGGAGCCCCAGCATTTT
TRBV5-1	NA	TRBJ2-3	few	CASSLVGRSRATDTQYF	TGCGCCAGCAGCTTGGTAGGGCGGTCTAGGGCCACAGATACGCAGTATTTT
TRBV20-1	NA	TRBJ2-7	few	CSAASGEPSYEQYF	TGCAGTGCTGCCAGTGGAGAGCCCTCCTACGAGCAGTACTTC
TRBV7-6	TRBD2	TRBJ2-3	NA	CACSPRPAGAFTDTQYF	TGTGCCTGCAGCCCCAGGCCAGCGGGGGCATTCACAGATACGCAGTATTTT
TRBV30	NA	TRBJ2-1	NA	CAWSAERGDNEQFF	TGTGCCTGGAGTGCTGAGCGCGGGGACAATGAGCAGTTCTTC
TRBV5-5	NA	TRBJ2-1	NA	CASSSTRTSLRGQFF	TGTGCCAGCAGCTCCACGAGGACCTCACTAAGGGGGCAGTTCTTC
TRBV6-5	TRBD1	TRBJ1-6	NA	CASRGTVYSPLHF	TGTGCCAGCAGGGGGACAGTCTACTCGCCCCTCCACTTT
TRBV11-2	NA	TRBJ2-7	few	CASRPRPSSYEQYF	TGTGCCAGCCGGCCGCGGCCGTCGTCCTACGAGCAGTACTTC
TRBV7-9	TRBD2	TRBJ2-1	NA	CASSSQWSGAYNEQFF	TGTGCCAGCAGCTCCCAATGGAGCGGGGCCTACAATGAGCAGTTCTTC
TRBV5-6	TRBD2	TRBJ2-7	few	CASSVAGAVEYF	TGTGCCAGCAGCGTAGCGGGAGCTGTGGAGTACTTC
TRBV5-6	NA	TRBJ2-5	many	CASSSSGAGETQYF	TGTGCCAGCAGCTCCTCAGGGGCCGGGGAGACCCAGTACTTC
TRBV4-1	NA	TRBJ2-7	NA	CASSQGPLSTYEQYF	TGCGCCAGCAGCCAAGGCCCTCTCTCCACCTACGAGCAGTACTTC
TRBV30	NA	TRBJ1-1	NA	CAWILEQGYTEAFF	TGTGCCTGGATTTTAGAACAGGGCTACACTGAAGCTTTTTTT
TRBV20-1	TRBD1	TRBJ1-1	NA	CSARDWDRNTEAFF	TGCAGTGCTAGAGATTGGGACAGGAACACTGAAGCTTTCTTT
TRBV20-1	TRBD1	TRBJ1-4	few	CSARTGQDIEKLFF	TGCAGTGCTAGAACCGGACAGGATATTGAAAAACTGTTTTTT
TRBV27	TRBD1	TRBJ1-2	NA	CASSPLLRTGNYGYTF	TGTGCCAGCAGCCCACTCCTCCGGACAGGGAACTATGGCTACACCTTC
TRBV6-1	NA	TRBJ1-5	NA	CASSGHLRNQPQHF	TGTGCCAGCAGTGGACATCTTCGGAATCAGCCCCAGCATTTT
TRBV20-1	NA	TRBJ1-2	NA	CSAREAPGSHTF	TGCAGTGCTAGAGAGGCGCCCGGGTCCCACACCTTC
TRBV20-1	NA	TRBJ2-3	NA	CSASGGRSTDTQYF	TGCAGTGCTAGCGGGGGGCGGAGCACAGATACGCAGTATTTT
TRBV5-1	NA	TRBJ1-1	NA	CASSSKGASLEAFF	TGCGCCAGCAGTTCGAAAGGGGCTTCCCTTGAAGCTTTCTTT
TRBV3-1	NA	TRBJ2-7	few	CASSPPQAGTYEQYF	TGTGCCAGCAGCCCCCCACAGGCGGGTACCTACGAGCAGTACTTC
TRBV7-9	NA	TRBJ1-2	few	CASSSDRYYGYTF	TGTGCCAGCAGCTCGGACAGATACTATGGCTACACCTTC
TRBV10-3	TRBD2	TRBJ2-7	NA	CAIDPGTISEQYF	TGTGCCATCGACCCCGGGACTATCTCCGAGCAGTACTTC